The 6 T cell receptor beta chains given below trace back to one sample, sequenced in a study of CD8 T cells in ankylosing spondylitis. TCRdb reprocessed the 5' RACE reads via MiXCR and lists one record per CDR3 protein. The profile covers about 220,000 distinct CDR3 sequences, with roughly 25% appearing a single time and approximately 6.6% taken by the ten largest. Material: blood, either unsorted or a sorted T cell fraction (not recorded which). The receptors shown here come from a male donor with ankylosing spondylitis or in good health (not recorded which).

This sequence joins TRBV29-1 and TRBJ2-3; D is unclear. The CDR3 is 12 amino acids. Germline values: CDR1 SQVTM, CDR2 ANQGSEA. Trimming stripped 7 bases from V and 6 bases from J, with 14 bases between. CDR3 nucleotide sequence: TGCAGCGCCGAGGTAGGCAGGGATACGCAGTATTTT. Its protein product is CSAEVGRDTQYF.

The rearrangement joins TRBV20-1 to TRBJ2-7; D perhaps matches TRBD2 (5 bases). Germline loops: CDR1 DFQATT, CDR2 SNEGSKA (reference sequence). The CDR3 has 14 residues. Trimming shortened V by 2 bases and J by 1 base, and 12 bases separated the two germline ends. DNA of the CDR3: TGCAGTGCTAGAAATTCCCGGAGGTCCTACGAGCAGTACTTC. Translated: CSARNSRRSYEQYF.

This clonotype has more than one count but fewer than ten. The genes are TRBV12-3 or TRBV12-4 and TRBJ1-1, with unresolved D. V shed 7 bases and J shed 5 bases, with 8 bases lying between them. The CDR3 has 11 amino acids. CDR3 amino acids: CASTQGTEAFF. CDR3 in DNA: TGTGCCAGCACCCAAGGGACTGAAGCTTTCTTT.

This clonotype was seen just once. V and J are TRBV7-3 and TRBJ2-3; 7 nucleotides agree with TRBD1. CDR1 and CDR2 (germline): SGHTA, FQGTGA. The CDR3 runs 15 residues. The trim removed 3 bases at V and 1 base at J, leaving 4 bases unmatched. The CDR3 DNA reads TGTGCCAGCAGCTTTCGGGACAGCCGCACAGATACGCAGTATTTT. Its protein is CASSFRDSRTDTQYF.

This clonotype was seen a few times. This chain connects TRBV20-1 to TRBJ1-5, with D tentatively TRBD1 (6 bases). This CDR3 is built from 14 residues. Germline V gene lookup returns CDR1 DFQATT and CDR2 SNEGSKA (reference sequence). V was pared by 3 bases and J by 4 bases, with 13 bases between. For the CDR3, the DNA is TGCAGTGCTAGCGGACAGCGGGGGAATCAGCCCCAGCATTTT. Translated, it gives CSASGQRGNQPQHF.

V is TRBV20-1 and J is TRBJ1-1; TRBD1 might be the D (5 bases). The length of the CDR3 is 13 residues. Germline V gene data show CDR1 as DFQATT and CDR2 as SNEGSKA (reference sequence). The ends were cut back, 4 bases at V and 3 bases at J, with 12 bases in the middle. CDR3 in DNA: TGCAGTGCTAATGTCAGGGTGGACACTGAAGCTTTCTTT. The encoded protein is CSANVRVDTEAFF.